Listed below are T cell receptor beta chains from one sample, sequenced in a study of regulatory T cells in long-lasting Graves disease. One entry per CDR3 protein, called by TCRdb with MiXCR from the multiplex PCR reads. Among 200,000 to 250,000 distinct CDR3 sequences listed, 20% to 25% were seen once. The specimen was peripheral blood mononuclear cells (PBMCs), collected at new diagnosis, from a patient treated with antithyroid drugs. The origin of the receptors is a female donor with Graves disease. Each CDR3 is given with its conserved first and last residue.

>TRBV5-5
CASSLGPSRGGAGELFF
>TRBV6-1
CASSVRGQINEKLFF
>TRBV24-1
CATSDPGLAVTGELFF
>TRBV20-1
CSARTSGQGANQPQHF
>TRBV12-3/TRBV12-4
CASSSSGTGGSGNTIYF
>TRBV7-9
CATLLTIPTVYNSPLHF
>TRBV7-9
CASSSGQGAWEQFF
>TRBV5-1
CASSSGRGGPDTQYF
>TRBV10-3
CAISGTSGGPYQETQYF
>TRBV7-2
CASSTTGTGWDIQYF
>TRBV4-3
CASSQYRRLTDTQYF
>TRBV28
CASTSGGATSNNEQFF
>TRBV24-1
CATSEGNSYEQYF
>TRBV5-1
CASSDGTGGKGANVPTF
>TRBV6-5
CASSYEGHEQYF
>TRBV11-2
CASSLELVSETQYF
>TRBV19
CASRPGHSGANVLTF
>TRBV4-2
CASSRFSGNTEAFF
>TRBV11-3
CASSPRGRGTQYF
>TRBV6-2/TRBV6-3
CASTKTGTNEKLFF
>TRBV3-1
CASSPTRGTGEYGYTF
>TRBV11-2
CASSWGQGGFYEQYF
>TRBV16
CASSLTGLSYEQYF
>TRBV5-6
CASSLVEPSYNEQFF
>TRBV27
CASSERQGVSGTDTQYF
>TRBV20-1
CSARPGTGTYEQYF
>TRBV20-1
CSARALWPETQYF
>TRBV4-1
CASTPTAAVNYGYTF
>TRBV7-6
CASSLVGGGETQYF
>TRBV3-1
CASSQGPLDADTQYF
>TRBV5-4
CASSFPRTSAYNEQFF
>TRBV20-1
CSADFTANTEAFF
>TRBV18
CASSPDEEAFF
>TRBV3-1
CASSQAKYTEAFF
>TRBV4-3
CASSQDTQRDSPLHF
>TRBV19
CASSEEYMANEKLFF
>TRBV29-1
CSGGGDAKNIQYF
>TRBV7-2
CASRLLDTQYF
>TRBV5-1
CASTGLPNEKLFF
>TRBV7-9
CASSLRLNNEQFF
>TRBV4-1
CASSQRWTSQETQYF